This T cell receptor (beta chain) was identified in a study of shared clonotypes between healthy human individuals. The germline gives CDR1 SQVTM, CDR2 ANQGSEA. Trimming at V came to 3 bases and at J to 9 bases, leaving 7 bases not matched to a gene. This CDR3 spans 13 amino acids. Method: immunoSEQ multiplex PCR; TCRdb's copy keeps in-frame clones and lacks some. The sample includes some 2,100,000 clones, about 93% of them seen just once. Terminally differentiated effector memory CD45RA+ cells were excluded from the naive CD8 cells, which were CD45RO-negative and positively selected for CCR7. Sequenced sample: naive CD8+ T cells from PBMCs. The sequence came from a man aged 18-30 years in good health. Some clones in this sample may be carry-over from other donors' samples. The chain carries TRBV29-1 and TRBJ2-1, with 8 bases lining up with TRBD2. CDR3 sequence reads: CSVDAGGPAEQFF. The CDR3 DNA sequence: TGCAGCGTTGATGCGGGGGGTCCAGCTGAGCAGTTCTTC.